The entry below gives a single T cell receptor beta chain sequence along with its context. Its target is unknown. After removal of 5 bases from V and 0 bases from J, the junction contained 8 bases not matched to a gene. From germline, CDR1 is MNHEY and CDR2 SMNVEV (reference sequence). The CDR3 is 17 amino acids. The data were taken from a study of cytomegalovirus exposure and HLA in healthy donors. Findings of the study overall: Serostatus for CMV was the only available immune exposure information. In all likelihood, a cluster of highly shared sequence variants was a sequencing artifact. Later analysis showed TCR association rates varying by HLA locus, highest for DRB1 and lowest for HLA-C. HLA alleles showed associations with some 17,000 TCR beta sequences in a later analysis, at a 0.05 false discovery rate.

The PCR ran on 60 Vbeta and 13 Jbeta primers. Method: immunoSEQ multiplex PCR; TCRdb's copy keeps in-frame clones and lacks some. This sample has 100,000 to 150,000 clones; around 73% occur once, and the top ten carry roughly 11%. The clonotype comes from a man aged 30 to 45 in good health and CMV-seropositive. Sequencing was carried out using PBMCs. V and J are TRBV27 and TRBJ1-2, with TRBD1 matching 11 bases. The CDR3 DNA reads TGTGCCAGCAGTCCAGGGACAGGGGGACCTGCTAACTATGGCTACACCTTC. Translating gives CASSPGTGGPANYGYTF.